This TCR beta chain was profiled in a study of long-term antiretroviral therapy in people with HIV. Researchers report immunoSEQ v3.0 was run at survey level. A target of roughly 35,000-50,000 T-cell genomes per sample was set for sequencing. Clones were sequenced by immunoSEQ multiplex PCR, and TCRdb holds only the in-frame ones, with some missing. This repertoire shows roughly 25,000 clones, approximately 93% found once; its top ten account for about 9%. The CDR3 runs 15 residues. Looked up from germline, CDR1 is SNHLY and CDR2 is FYNNEI. The ends were cut back, 7 bases at V and 2 bases at J, with 16 bases in the middle.

The input for sequencing was unsorted PBMCs, taken 7.6 years after starting antiretroviral therapy. The source of this sequence is a middle-aged woman with HIV. The chain has TRBV2 and TRBJ2-3; perhaps D is TRBD1 or TRBD2 (5 bases each). In nucleotides, the CDR3 is TGTGCCAGCACCCCCCAGGGAGTTCACACAGATACGCAGTATTTT. Encoded protein: CASTPQGVHTDTQYF.